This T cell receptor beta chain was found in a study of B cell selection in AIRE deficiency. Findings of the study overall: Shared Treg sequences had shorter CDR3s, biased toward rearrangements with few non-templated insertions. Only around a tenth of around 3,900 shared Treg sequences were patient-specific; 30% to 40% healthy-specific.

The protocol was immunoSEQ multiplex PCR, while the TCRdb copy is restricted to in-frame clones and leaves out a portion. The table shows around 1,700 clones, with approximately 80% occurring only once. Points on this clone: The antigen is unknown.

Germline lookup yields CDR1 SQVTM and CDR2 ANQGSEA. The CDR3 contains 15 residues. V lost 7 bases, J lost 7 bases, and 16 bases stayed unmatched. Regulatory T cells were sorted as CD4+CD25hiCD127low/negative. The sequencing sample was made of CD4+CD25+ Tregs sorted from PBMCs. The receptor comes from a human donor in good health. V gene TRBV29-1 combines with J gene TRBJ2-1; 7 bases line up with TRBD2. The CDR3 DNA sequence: TGCAGCGCGGGTGGAGGGAGGGCCCTCCGGAATGAGCAGTTCTTC. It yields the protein CSAGGGRALRNEQFF.